The 4 T cell receptor beta chains given below trace back to one sample, sequenced in a study of cytomegalovirus exposure and HLA in healthy donors. Profiled with immunoSEQ multiplex PCR; TCRdb holds only in-frame clones, not every one. The table has more than 250,000 clones, roughly 88% seen once; the top ten hold 0.65% to 0.85%. Input material: PBMCs. Receptor source: a young woman in good health and CMV-seronegative.

The V gene is TRBV7-2, the J gene TRBJ2-1; 12 bases fit TRBD2. This CDR3 comprises 19 residues. The junction had 11 bases not matched to a gene; V was cut back by 5 bases and J by 0 bases. Germline V gene lookup returns CDR1 SGHTA and CDR2 FQGNSA. The CDR3 here is CASSARGTSGFSSYNEQFF. As DNA, the CDR3 is TGTGCCAGCAGCGCCAGAGGGACTAGCGGGTTTAGCTCCTACAATGAGCAGTTCTTC.

This chain links TRBV30 with TRBJ2-1, with a tentative D call TRBD1 (6 bases). Looked up from germline, CDR1 is GTSNPN and CDR2 is SVGIG (reference sequence). The V and J ends lost 0 bases and 4 bases respectively, with 10 bases between them. The CDR3 runs 14 residues. The CDR3 here is CAWSVQGRYNEQFF. DNA of the CDR3: TGTGCCTGGAGTGTACAGGGCCGGTACAATGAGCAGTTCTTC. Full variable domain (remainder filled in from reference TRBV30 and TRBJ2-1): SQTIHQWPATLVQPVGSPLSLECTVEGTSNPNLYWYRQAAGRGLQLLFYSVGIGQISSEVPQNLSASRPQDRQFILSSKKLLLSDSGFYLCAWSVQGRYNEQFFGPGTRLTVL.

The chain is built from TRBV5-1 and TRBJ1-3; D gene unclear. The CDR3 sequence is 15 residues long. V lost 0 bases and J lost 4, with 11 bases in between. Germline values: CDR1 SGHRS, CDR2 YFSETQ. The CDR3 nucleotides are TGCGCCAGCAGCTTGGCTACCGGGGTCGGAAACACCATATATTTT. Translation: CASSLATGVGNTIYF.

The rearrangement uses TRBV10-3 and TRBJ2-7, with 8 positions matching TRBD2. The CDR3 consists of 14 residues. Germline V gene lookup returns CDR1 ENHRY and CDR2 SYGVKD. V lost 2 bases to trimming and J lost 6 bases; unmatched junction nucleotides: 6. The CDR3 region is CAISEREGQSEQYF. CDR3 in DNA: TGTGCCATCAGTGAGCGGGAGGGCCAGTCCGAGCAGTACTTC.